This TCR beta chain comes out of a study of shared clonotypes between healthy human individuals. Here immunoSEQ multiplex PCR was the method, and the copy in TCRdb shows in-frame clones only, minus some. Of 2,500,000 or so clones in the sample, about 90% were seen once. The ends were cut back, 5 bases at V and 4 bases at J, with 15 bases in the middle. The CDR3 length is 15 residues. CDR1 MRHNA and CDR2 SNTAGT come from the germline V gene. The TCR originated in a man aged 18-30 years in good health. Some clones in this sample may be carry-over from other donors' samples. V usage is TRBV6-4 and J usage is TRBJ2-1; no definite D call. The sample comprised naive CD4+ T cells from PBMCs. Subset: CD45RA+ positively selected. In DNA, the CDR3 is TGTGCCAGCAGTTTTCGCCACACAACATACAATGAGCAGTTCTTC. Its translation: CASSFRHTTYNEQFF.